A single sample is the source of the 28 T cell receptor beta chains below, sequenced in a study of response to subunit inactivated influenza vaccine (dated by TCRdb to about 2018). Libraries were constructed by RT-PCR. Sequencing used an Illumina HiSeq 2500. TCRdb reanalyzed the raw reads on its own, using fastp at Q25 for trimming and MiXCR for clone calling, and kept in-frame beta chains. Records with the same CDR3 protein are collapsed into one entry carrying the most frequent genes and DNA. The sample table lists about 310,000 distinct CDR3 sequences, around a fifth of them with a count of one. The top ten clonotypes cover roughly 10% of the sample. The sample here was PBMCs from blood, taken about 20 months after vaccination. Receptors were obtained from a man aged 45 to 70 who received an inactivated influenza vaccine. Donor details come from another sample of the same person, matched by shared clones.

This clonotype was recorded at least ten times. The chain employs TRBV7-9 and TRBJ1-6; no clear D gene. The CDR3 loop spans 14 amino acids. Germline CDR1 and CDR2: SEHNR and FQNEAQ (reference sequence). V lost 1 base and J 4 bases, leaving 5 bases between the germline ends. The CDR3 sequence is CASSLEGYNSPLHF. For the CDR3, the DNA is TGTGCCAGCAGCTTAGAAGGATATAATTCACCCCTCCACTTT.

Ten or more counts support this clonotype. The chain carries TRBV5-1 and TRBJ2-5, with D hard to call. The CDR3 runs 15 residues. Between the trimmed V and J ends, which lost 0 bases and 0 bases, there was a span of 9 bases. Per the germline V gene, CDR1 is SGHRS and CDR2 is YFSETQ. The CDR3 loop is CASSLGGRNQETQYF. The CDR3 nucleotides read TGCGCCAGCAGCTTGGGTGGCAGGAACCAAGAGACCCAGTACTTC.

The J gene is TRBJ2-2, the V gene TRBV9; 7 nucleotides match TRBD2. Germline V lookup: CDR1 SGDLS, CDR2 YYNGEE. The CDR3 length is 16 residues. J lost 4 bases, V lost 0 bases, and 6 bases had no gene match. The CDR3 sequence is CASSVGLREGTGELFF. In DNA form, the CDR3 reads TGTGCCAGCAGCGTAGGGCTGAGGGAGGGCACCGGGGAGCTGTTTTTT.

There are many counts of this clonotype. This chain joins TRBV7-2 and TRBJ1-5; D uncertain. The CDR3 totals 15 residues. Trimming shortened V by 4 bases and J by 3 bases, and 13 bases separated the two germline ends. The germline gives CDR1 SGHTA, CDR2 FQGNSA. CDR3 bases: TGTGCCAGCAGCTCACCACCGGGCCACAATCAGCCCCAGCATTTT. As protein: CASSSPPGHNQPQHF. The full variable domain, with the rest looked up from reference TRBV7-2 and TRBJ1-5, is GAGVSQSPSNKVTEKGKDVELRCDPISGHTALYWYRQSLGQGLEFLIYFQGNSAPDKSGLPSDRFSAERTGGSVSTLTIQRTQQEDSAVYLCASSSPPGHNQPQHFGDGTRLSIL.

This sequence joins TRBV6-2 or TRBV6-3 and TRBJ2-1, with a possible D match to TRBD2 (6 bases). CDR1 is MNHEY and CDR2 is SVGEGT in the germline V gene. The CDR3 is made up of 15 amino acids. Trimming shortened V by 0 bases and J by 4 bases, and 10 bases separated the two germline ends. The DNA of the CDR3 is TGTGCCAGCAGTTACTCGGCGGGAATTTACAATGAGCAGTTCTTC. It specifies CASSYSAGIYNEQFF.

This clonotype was counted only a few times. This rearrangement joins TRBV7-8 to TRBJ1-3; D is unresolved. V was shortened by 5 bases and J by 4 bases, with 9 bases between the two germline ends. The germline V gene has CDR1 SGHVS and CDR2 FQNEAQ. The CDR3 totals 13 residues. This CDR3 reads CASSPSQGNTIYF. Here the CDR3 DNA reads TGTGCCAGCAGCCCATCACAAGGAAACACCATATATTTT.

This clonotype showed up just a few times. V and J are TRBV12-3 or TRBV12-4 and TRBJ1-2; unclear D gene. V lost 6 bases to trimming and J lost 8 bases, with 16 bases between them. The CDR3 is 13 amino acids. Here the CDR3 DNA reads TGTGCCAGCAGCTACACCGGACTCGACGGCTACACCTTC. This codes for CASSYTGLDGYTF.

The genes are TRBV28 and TRBJ2-1; D unresolved. V was clipped by 2 bases and J by 2 bases, with 7 bases between them. The CDR3 sequence is 14 residues long. From germline, CDR1 is MDHEN and CDR2 SYDVKM. CDR3 protein: CASSLLATYNEQFF. Written as DNA, the CDR3 is TGTGCCAGCAGTTTACTCGCGACCTACAATGAGCAGTTCTTC. Variable domain in full (rest from reference TRBV28 and TRBJ2-1): DVKVTQSSRYLVKRTGEKVFLECVQDMDHENMFWYRQDPGLGLRLIYFSYDVKMKEKGDIPEGYSVSREKKERFSLILESASTNQTSMYLCASSLLATYNEQFFGPGTRLTVL.

The J gene is TRBJ2-2, the V gene TRBV6-5; 8 positions match TRBD2. Losses at the gene ends were 2 bases for V and 4 bases for J; bases not matched to a gene: 6. The germline CDR1 and CDR2 sequences are MNHEY and SVGAGI. The CDR3 sequence is 16 residues long. This CDR3 reads CASSYSGGRGTGELFF. Here the CDR3 DNA reads TGTGCCAGCAGTTACAGCGGGGGCCGGGGCACCGGGGAGCTGTTTTTT.

Many counts were recorded for this clonotype. V usage is TRBV7-9 and J usage is TRBJ1-3; D is unclear. The germline V and J ends were trimmed by 2 bases and 0 bases, with 8 bases remaining between them. This CDR3 region has 15 residues. Looked up from germline, CDR1 is SEHNR and CDR2 is FQNEAQ (reference sequence). CDR3 protein: CASSLSQSSGNTIYF. In DNA form, the CDR3 reads TGTGCCAGCAGCTTATCACAGAGCTCTGGAAACACCATATATTTT.

With regard to this clonotype: At one end, the junction sequence differs from germline, possibly due to a read error. V usage is TRBV7-6 and J usage is TRBJ2-5, with D tentatively TRBD1 or TRBD2 (7 bases each). This CDR3 has 16 amino acids. Germline V lookup: CDR1 SGHVS, CDR2 FNYEAQ. The CDR3 reads CGSSLKREGRGASQYF. Here the CDR3 DNA reads TGTGGCAGCAGCTTGAAAAGGGAGGGCAGGGGGGCGTCCCAGTACTTC.

This clonotype has a count of ten or more. This chain uses TRBV4-3 with TRBJ1-2; 9 bases fit TRBD1. CDR1 is LGHNA and CDR2 is YSLEER in the germline V gene. V shed 0 bases and J 4 bases; nucleotides not matched to a gene: 9. The CDR3 totals 17 residues. The CDR3 nucleotides read TGCGCCAGCAGCCAAGATACGCCCGGACAGGGGACCTATGGCTACACCTTC. Amino acid sequence: CASSQDTPGQGTYGYTF.

This clonotype was detected a few times. The genes are TRBV29-1 and TRBJ2-3; D is undetermined. The germline V gene encodes CDR1 SQVTM and CDR2 ANQGSEA. The germline V and J ends were trimmed by 3 bases and 6 bases, with 16 bases remaining between them. The CDR3 has 14 amino acids. The CDR3 coding sequence is TGCAGCGTTGAGAAGACCCAACCCGGGGATACGCAGTATTTT. This translates into CSVEKTQPGDTQYF.

The sample holds a few counts of this clonotype. The chain couples TRBV27 to TRBJ1-1; D unresolved. Germline CDR1 MNHEY, CDR2 SMNVEV (reference sequence). The CDR3 is 17 amino acids. With 1 base removed from V and 1 base from J, the gap between germline ends came to 16 bases. CDR3 DNA sequence: TGTGCCAGCAGTTTATGGGGTGCCGAGGGCTGGAACACTGAAGCTTTCTTT. Translating gives CASSLWGAEGWNTEAFF.

This clonotype was picked up many times. The rearrangement uses TRBV20-1 and TRBJ2-2; D is unresolved. Per germline, CDR1 DFQATT and CDR2 SNEGSKA (reference sequence). The V end was cut by 1 base, the J end by 5 bases, with 11 bases between. The CDR3 sequence is 14 residues long. CDR3 sequence: CSARGALGTGELFF. CDR3 nucleotides: TGCAGTGCTAGAGGAGCCTTGGGAACCGGGGAGCTGTTTTTT.

This clonotype was seen a handful of times. The chain recombines TRBV29-1 with TRBJ2-7, with D hard to call. Germline V gene lookup returns CDR1 SQVTM and CDR2 ANQGSEA. Trimming stripped 6 bases from V and 4 bases from J, with 10 bases between. This CDR3 spans 11 amino acids. The CDR3 sequence is CSVTVVYEQYF. DNA of the CDR3: TGCAGCGTCACCGTAGTTTACGAGCAGTACTTC.

The V call is TRBV3-1, the J call TRBJ2-1; either TRBD1 or TRBD2 may fit D (6 bases each). Trimming left V 4 bases short and J 1 base short, with 17 bases between. The CDR3 sequence is 17 residues long. Germline values: CDR1 LGHDT, CDR2 YNNKEL (reference sequence). The CDR3 DNA follows: TGTGCCAGCAGCCCCCGGGGGCAACACCCATCCTACAATGAGCAGTTCTTC. Encoded protein: CASSPRGQHPSYNEQFF.

The V and J genes are TRBV3-1 and TRBJ1-2; D not resolved. The V and J ends lost 0 bases and 7 bases respectively, with 9 bases between them. Germline V gene data show CDR1 as LGHDT and CDR2 as YNNKEL (reference sequence). The CDR3 loop spans 13 amino acids. The CDR3 reads CASSQERRTGYTF. The CDR3 DNA is TGTGCCAGCAGCCAAGAACGGCGGACTGGCTACACCTTC.

This clonotype was recorded many times. The V gene is TRBV6-5, the J gene TRBJ1-1; no firm D call. Germline loops: CDR1 MNHEY, CDR2 SVGAGI. V was trimmed by 2 bases and J by 5 bases, leaving 21 bases between them. This CDR3 is 17 amino acids long. The CDR3 reads CASSYIPMASRVTEAFF. Here the CDR3 DNA reads TGTGCCAGCAGTTACATCCCGATGGCCTCTCGGGTGACTGAAGCTTTCTTT.

The chain employs TRBV6-5 and TRBJ2-5, with a possible D match to TRBD1 (6 bases). The germline V gene has CDR1 MNHEY and CDR2 SVGAGI. CDR3 length equals 15 residues. Trimming shortened V by 7 bases and J by 2 bases, and 17 bases separated the two germline ends. Written as DNA, the CDR3 is TGTGCCAGCATTTGGGACACTCTTTTGCAAGAGACCCAGTACTTC. Its protein is CASIWDTLLQETQYF.

This clonotype was seen a handful of times. The chain links TRBV28 to TRBJ1-4; TRBD1 matches 9 bases. This CDR3 comprises 15 residues. Looked up from germline, CDR1 is MDHEN and CDR2 is SYDVKM. V dropped 6 bases and J dropped 5; count of bases not matched to a gene: 7. The CDR3 nucleotides read TGTGCCAGCAGCGAACGGACAGGGGTAAATGAAAAACTGTTTTTT. It encodes CASSERTGVNEKLFF.

This clonotype was detected ten times or more. The chain combines TRBV7-9 with TRBJ2-7; TRBD1 might be the D (5 bases). The CDR3 loop spans 14 amino acids. The germline V and J ends were trimmed by 5 bases and 2 bases, with 13 bases remaining between them. Germline CDR1 is SEHNR and CDR2 is FQNEAQ (reference sequence). CDR3 loop: CASSRVGPTYEQYF. The CDR3 region has the DNA TGTGCCAGCAGCCGAGTGGGGCCGACCTACGAGCAGTACTTC.

In its sample, this clonotype was seen a few times. This chain links TRBV29-1 with TRBJ2-3; 14 positions agree with TRBD2. The trim removed 6 bases at V and 4 bases at J, leaving 3 bases unmatched. The germline V gene encodes CDR1 SQVTM and CDR2 ANQGSEA. The CDR3 has 14 residues. The CDR3 nucleotides read TGCAGCGTGACTAGCGGGGGGGCGGCAGATACGCAGTATTTT. Its translation is CSVTSGGAADTQYF.

As DNA, the CDR3 is TGTGCCAGTTTTGGGGGTTCGTACTACGAGCAGTACTTC. It translates to CASFGGSYYEQYF. The rearrangement joins TRBV28 to TRBJ2-7; D may be TRBD1 or TRBD2 (5 bases each). V dropped 9 bases and J dropped 3 bases, with 15 bases sitting between them. The CDR3 covers 13 residues. Germline CDR1 MDHEN, CDR2 SYDVKM.

This clonotype was observed many times. The genes are TRBV5-4 and TRBJ1-2, with D possibly matching TRBD1 (6 bases). Germline CDR1 is SGHNT and CDR2 is YYREEE (reference sequence). The CDR3 extends over 13 amino acids. Trimming took 4 bases from V and 1 from J, leaving 8 bases between them. CDR3 sequence: CASSRDNNYGYTF. The CDR3 DNA follows: TGTGCCAGCAGCCGGGACAATAACTATGGCTACACCTTC.

This clonotype was picked up a small number of times. The V and J genes are TRBV7-6 and TRBJ2-5, with 8 bases identical to TRBD1. CDR1 SGHVS and CDR2 FNYEAQ come from the germline V gene. The CDR3 is 14 amino acids. The trim removed 3 bases at V and 4 bases at J, leaving 4 bases unmatched. The CDR3 is CASSFTQGGETQYF. CDR3 nucleotides: TGTGCCAGCAGCTTCACACAGGGGGGAGAGACCCAGTACTTC.

This sequence joins TRBV19 and TRBJ1-1, with D maybe TRBD1 (5 bases). Trimming took off 4 bases at V and 3 bases at J, with 9 bases between the two ends. This CDR3 has 13 residues. Germline CDR1 reads LNHDA; CDR2 reads SQIVND (reference sequence). The CDR3 sequence: CASSTRVYTEAFF. The CDR3 DNA sequence: TGTGCCAGTAGTACCAGGGTTTACACTGAAGCTTTCTTT.

The chain has TRBV20-1 and TRBJ2-3; 7 bases are shared with TRBD2. This CDR3 is 15 amino acids long. Unmatched junction bases numbered 10, after V lost 6 bases and J lost 1 base. From germline, CDR1 is DFQATT and CDR2 SNEGSKA (reference sequence). The CDR3 here is CSAFRVAGGTDTQYF. DNA for the CDR3: TGCAGTGCGTTCCGAGTGGCGGGGGGCACAGATACGCAGTATTTT.